This entry describes one TCR beta chain. Its antigen is still unknown. There are no base qualities to consult, and no much larger clone falls within one base. This specimen comes from a study of cytomegalovirus exposure and HLA in healthy donors listed by TCRdb under 2017. Context from the whole study: An earlier analysis of under 600 of the donors reported about 290 Gb of sequence data and roughly 100 million unique TCR beta sequences from 150 million to 200 million T cells. Roughly 300 gigabases of sequencing data and roughly 81 million unique TCR sequences made up an early release that covered under 750 HLA-typed donors. Of the 300 to 500 genotyped donors, over 80% were placed in the genetic ancestry cluster associated with self-reported Caucasian donors. The study aimed to test whether signatures of past pathogen exposure could be identified by cataloging public T cell receptors. The T cell repertoires of around 730 subjects were profiled by immunosequencing and related to cytomegalovirus serostatus. Besides the first cohort of roughly 700 subjects, a separate validation cohort made up of 120 different subjects was used. To predict cytomegalovirus infection status, the study brought together high-throughput TCR immunosequencing, statistical association of individual TCRs with disease status, and machine learning. To study patterns of TCR occurrence, a later analysis re-analyzed previously published TCR beta repertoires from under 750 donors and added high-resolution HLA genotyping. In the later analysis, no new phenotypic data were used to find candidate immune exposures; instead, reliance was placed on TCR beta sequences and their occurrence across donors. In an earlier analysis of 500 to 650 of the donors, high-throughput TCR beta sequencing was used to judge whether each TCR beta V gene segment behaved as functional or pseudogenic. Alongside the repertoire data, information on donor age, sex, ethnicity and CMV serostatus was compiled. Genome-wide SNP genotypes for about 60% of the roughly 670 donors were used in a later genetic analysis, which treated that subset as a discovery cohort. All discovery cohort repertoires had been generated on a single sequencing platform. Both class I and class II loci were covered by HLA typing, at four-digit resolution. Typing coverage varied by locus: roughly 629-630 donors for A, B, C, DRB1 and DQB1; 522 for DQA1; approximately 610 for DPA1; roughly 450 for DPB1. About five DR-DQ haplotypes were treated as single units for association and clustering because of strong linkage in the cohort. On average, roughly 250,000 unique TCR beta nucleotide sequences were sequenced per donor among roughly 430 genotyped donors of the cohort, with roughly 18% of those sequences being non-productive. General conclusions and limits of the study: A further reported finding was that TCR beta sequences accurately predicted the HLA-A and HLA-B alleles for most subjects in the first cohort. While some public TCRs were present in many individuals, most TCR sequences turned up only very rarely across donors. Cytomegalovirus status was reported to be diagnosed by the classifier with high specificity and sensitivity in both the original and validation cohorts. At a false discovery rate of 0.05, a later analysis linked some 17,000 TCR beta sequences to specific HLA alleles. The study gave a list of under 200 TCR beta chains associated with cytomegalovirus. Most CMV-associated TCR beta chains appeared to be HLA-restricted in a later analysis, and the HLA associations seemed to be driven largely by CMV exposure. Compared with equally common non-associated chains, HLA-associated TCR beta chains in a later analysis were more clonally expanded and had lower generation probabilities. Strong co-occurrence of HLA alleles, especially DR and DQ, made assigning TCR associations to individual alleles difficult. In a later analysis, several top co-occurrence clusters were reported to appear linked to parvovirus B19, influenza, CMV and Epstein-Barr virus. An earlier analysis of several hundred of the donors showed that most TCR beta V segments appeared in productive rearrangements either about 90% or about 30% of the time, which broadly matched IMGT annotations. In vitro tests confirmed that three of the cytomegalovirus-associated TCR beta chains recognize cytomegalovirus antigens. Presence/absence analyses assumed roughly uniform sequencing depth across donors, an assumption that may not hold. Because counts were too low, 15 or so rarely observed V segments, including chromosome 9 orphons, were excluded from the earlier analysis of some 540 of the donors. This cohort had only TCR beta chains sequenced, and the lack of alpha or paired-chain data limited which features could be detected. Linkage disequilibrium might explain the correlated functional status among segregating V segments, but an unknown experimental factor could not be excluded. Because some donors lacked HLA typing at each locus, the association tests relied only on the typed subset. In a later analysis, the rate of TCR association differed among HLA loci, with DRB1 alleles having the most associated TCRs and HLA-C alleles having the fewest. V-gene and J-gene trimming of TCR beta chains was associated with a missense DCLRE1C variant in a later genetic analysis, and the association was replicated in an independent cohort. Some IMGT-functional V segments, including TRBV6-2 and TRBV6-3, could not be distinguished by the 87-base-pair reads and were therefore excluded. CMV serostatus was the only immune exposure information available for the cohort. Compared with the roughly 600-donor mean, donors in an Asian-associated ancestry cluster had fewer N-insertions in productive TCRs, according to a later genetic analysis. A cluster of highly shared sequence variants was judged likely to be a technical artifact of the sequencing pipeline. It was suggested by the authors that the approach could potentially be generalized to other disease states and immunological phenotypes.

The method was the immunoSEQ multiplex PCR assay. For the multiplex PCR, a mixture combining 60 forward primers for TCR Vbeta segments and 13 reverse primers for TCR Jbeta segments was used. A multiplex PCR assay on genomic DNA amplified the CDR3 region of rearranged TCR beta genes. The Illumina HiSeq System was used to sequence the amplified TCR beta libraries as 87-base-pair reads. Regarding the original processing steps: In a later analysis, some 80 million unique TCR beta chains were counted across the roughly 670 repertoires, and roughly 10 million of these chains were shared by at least two donors. To remove PCR and sequencing errors, raw reads were error-corrected and collapsed into unique sequences using a nearest-neighbor algorithm that merged closely related sequences. V, D and J gene segments were assigned by aligning CDR3 sequences to IMGT reference sequences. Each retained sequence needed at least a six-nucleotide match to both a V gene segment and a J gene segment. Rearrangements were called productive when the CDR3 lacked stop codons and stayed in frame with V and J; all others were non-productive. CDR3 was defined by IMGT convention, running from the second conserved V-encoded cysteine to the conserved J-encoded phenylalanine. In an earlier analysis of around 600 of the donors, sequences lacking an unambiguous match to a single V gene segment were excluded. An earlier analysis of 587 of the donors classified V segments as functional when productive rearrangements were above 56.7% and as segregating when the standard deviation between donors was above 5%. To diagnose cytomegalovirus status from the catalog of TCR beta chain sequences, a statistical classification framework was built. In a later analysis, V and J genes were assigned by comparing TCR nucleotide sequences against IMGT/GENE-DB human TR gene sequences. In a later analysis, CDR3 sequences and most-parsimonious VDJ recombination scenarios were assigned using the TCRdist pipeline. In a later analysis, each TCR beta chain was defined by its CDR3 amino acid sequence together with its V-gene family, and reads without a unique V-gene family were excluded. A later analysis removed 592 highly shared, low-generation-probability nucleotide sequences to deal with suspected cross-contamination and a sequencing artifact. A later analysis calculated a clonal expansion index for each public chain from normalized within-repertoire ranks of inferred template counts. A later analysis computed generation probabilities with a VDJ recombination model fitted to out-of-frame rearrangements, and checked the results against IGoR. In a later analysis, TCR-TCR, TCR-HLA and TCR-CMV co-occurrence was scored with hypergeometric tests, and a repertoire-size bias correction was applied to TCR pairs. False discovery rates were estimated in a later analysis by permuting HLA or CMV assignments 20 times. In a later analysis, co-occurring TCRs were grouped using DBSCAN, and TCRdist sequence similarity was added for clustering within HLA-allele-positive subsets. Repertoires with fewer than 30,000 or more than 120,000 public chains, plus five repertoires with anomalous nucleotide sharing, were excluded from co-occurrence clustering. Entries here come from immuneACCESS through TCRdb and include only in-frame sequences with V and J called. Some clones fail to appear in such tables; in the studies checked, an unresolved V gene covers under half of the shortfall, and the cause of the remainder is unknown. Clone size and V and J calls were adopted from that table, with D and trimming inferred from the DNA. The sample table lists roughly 120,000 clones, around 60% of them with a count of one. The top ten hold more than 8.5% of the sample.

V gives up 3 bases and J gives up 7 bases, and the segment between their germline ends measures 10 bases. Per the germline V gene, SGHTA is the CDR1 and FQGNSA is the CDR2. The CDR3 holds 14 amino acids from the cysteine to the phenylalanine. Only the CDR3 DNA stays, 42 bases, in frame from base 1. The cohort consisted of approximately 670 healthy bone marrow donors. At the time of sampling, all cohort members were nominally healthy, though unrecorded immune exposures were likely present. The donor tested CMV seropositive, placing the donor among the 290 or so seropositive members of the cohort. A peripheral blood sample was provided by each donor, and peripheral blood mononuclear cells were used for TCR beta sequencing. The Qiagen DNeasy Blood Extraction Kit was used to extract genomic DNA from the blood cell samples.

The sequencing input was PBMCs. The V gene is TRBV7-2 and the J gene is TRBJ2-6; tentative D gene TRBD1, with 5 bases matching. This clonotype was sampled from a man aged 35 to 55 in good health and CMV-seropositive. Read as DNA, the sequence is TGTGCCAGCAGCTTTATTCAGGGCGCCAACGTCCTGACTTTC. The encoded protein is CASSFIQGANVLTF.